This entry is about one TCR beta chain. Original analysis: Estimation of nucleated cell counts was performed using reference gene primer amplification. Libraries were prepared by immunoSEQ multiplex PCR; TCRdb keeps only in-frame clonotypes and omits some of them. V and J calls and clone size are as listed in that table; D and trimming were resolved from the DNA. The sample lists hundreds of thousands of clones; roughly 87% were seen once. J lost 1 base, V lost 4 bases, and 6 bases had no gene match. The CDR3 has 15 residues. Germline CDR1 reads SGHAT; CDR2 reads FQNNGV. These data originate in a study of blood T cell repertoires in COVID-19. About the study: There were acute and convalescent COVID-19 samples, and they came from the United States, Italy and Spain. PBMCs, B-cell-depleted T cells, or T cells provided the cDNA or gDNA that made up the material.

Source material: peripheral blood. This chain joins TRBV11-2 and TRBJ1-1; 7 bases are a match to TRBD1. The sequence derives from a man between 18 and 35 years old with active or convalescent COVID-19. CDR3 DNA sequence: TGTGCCAGCAGCTCCTGGACAGGAAGGAACACTGAAGCTTTCTTT. It specifies CASSSWTGRNTEAFF.